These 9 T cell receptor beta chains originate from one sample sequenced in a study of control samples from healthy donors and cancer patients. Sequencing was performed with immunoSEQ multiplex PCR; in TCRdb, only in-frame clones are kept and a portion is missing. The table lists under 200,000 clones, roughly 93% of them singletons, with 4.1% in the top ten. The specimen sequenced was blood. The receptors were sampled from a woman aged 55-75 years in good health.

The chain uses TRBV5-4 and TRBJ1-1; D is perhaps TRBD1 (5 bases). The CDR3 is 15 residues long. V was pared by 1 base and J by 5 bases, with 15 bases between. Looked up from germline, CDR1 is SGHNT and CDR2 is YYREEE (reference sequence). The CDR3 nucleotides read TGTGCCAGCAGCTTGCTGCTGGGGGTGGGAACTGAAGCTTTCTTT. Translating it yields CASSLLLGVGTEAFF.

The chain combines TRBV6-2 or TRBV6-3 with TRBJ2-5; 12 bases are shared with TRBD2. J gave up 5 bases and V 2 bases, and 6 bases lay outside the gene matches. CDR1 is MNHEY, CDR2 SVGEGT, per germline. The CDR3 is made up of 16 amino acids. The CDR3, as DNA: TGTGCCAGCAGTTACGGACTAGCGGGGAGTCAGGAGACCCAGTACTTC. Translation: CASSYGLAGSQETQYF.

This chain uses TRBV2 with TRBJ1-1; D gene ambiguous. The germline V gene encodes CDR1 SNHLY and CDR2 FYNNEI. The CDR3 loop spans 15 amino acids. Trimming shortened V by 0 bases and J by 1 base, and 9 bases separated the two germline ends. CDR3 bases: TGTGCCAGCAGTGAAGCCCAGGCCCCGAACACTGAAGCTTTCTTT. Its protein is CASSEAQAPNTEAFF.

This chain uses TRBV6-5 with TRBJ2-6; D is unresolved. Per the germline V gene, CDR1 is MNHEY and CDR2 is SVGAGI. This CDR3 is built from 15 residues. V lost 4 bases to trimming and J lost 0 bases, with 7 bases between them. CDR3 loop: CASSFRFSGANVLTF. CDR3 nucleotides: TGTGCCAGCAGTTTCAGGTTCTCTGGGGCCAACGTCCTGACTTTC.

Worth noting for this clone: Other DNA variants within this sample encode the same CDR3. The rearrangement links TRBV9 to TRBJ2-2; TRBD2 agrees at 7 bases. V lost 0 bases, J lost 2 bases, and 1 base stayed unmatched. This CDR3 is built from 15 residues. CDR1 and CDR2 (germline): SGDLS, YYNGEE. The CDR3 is CASSVGGGNTGELFF. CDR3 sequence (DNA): TGTGCCAGCAGCGTAGGCGGGGGAAACACCGGGGAGCTGTTTTTT.

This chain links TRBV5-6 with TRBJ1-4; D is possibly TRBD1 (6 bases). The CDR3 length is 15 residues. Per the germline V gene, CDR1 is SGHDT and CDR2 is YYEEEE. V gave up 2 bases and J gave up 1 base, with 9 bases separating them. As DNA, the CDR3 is TGTGCCAGCAGCTTCGGGGGCCAAACTAATGAAAAACTGTTTTTT. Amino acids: CASSFGGQTNEKLFF.

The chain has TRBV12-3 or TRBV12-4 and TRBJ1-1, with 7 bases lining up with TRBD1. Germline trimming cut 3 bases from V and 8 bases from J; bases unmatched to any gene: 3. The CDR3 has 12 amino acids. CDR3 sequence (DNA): TGTGCCAGCAGTTTGGGGGACAGCGAAGCTTTCTTT. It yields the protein CASSLGDSEAFF.

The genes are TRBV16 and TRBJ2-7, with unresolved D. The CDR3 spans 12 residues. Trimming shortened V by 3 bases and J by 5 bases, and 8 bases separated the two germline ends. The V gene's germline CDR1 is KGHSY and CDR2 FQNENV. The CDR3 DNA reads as TGTGCCAGCAGCCATTCTTTCCACGAGCAGTACTTC. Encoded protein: CASSHSFHEQYF.

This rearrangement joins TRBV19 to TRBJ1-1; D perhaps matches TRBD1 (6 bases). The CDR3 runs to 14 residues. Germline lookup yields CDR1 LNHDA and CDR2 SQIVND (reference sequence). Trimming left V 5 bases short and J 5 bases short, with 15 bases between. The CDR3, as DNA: TGTGCCAGTAGTTTACTGGGGGCTGATACTGAAGCTTTCTTT. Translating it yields CASSLLGADTEAFF.